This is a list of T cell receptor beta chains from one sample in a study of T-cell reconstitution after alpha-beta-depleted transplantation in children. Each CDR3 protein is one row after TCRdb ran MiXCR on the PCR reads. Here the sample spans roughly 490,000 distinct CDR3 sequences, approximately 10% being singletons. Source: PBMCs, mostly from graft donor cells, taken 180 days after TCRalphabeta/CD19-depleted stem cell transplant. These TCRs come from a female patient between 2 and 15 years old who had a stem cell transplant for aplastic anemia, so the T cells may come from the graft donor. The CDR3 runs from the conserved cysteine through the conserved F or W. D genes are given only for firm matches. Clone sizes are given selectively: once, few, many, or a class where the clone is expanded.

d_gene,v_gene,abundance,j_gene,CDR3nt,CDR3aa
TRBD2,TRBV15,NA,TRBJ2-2,TGTGCCACCACCATCGGGACTAGCGGGAGGAACACCGGGGACCTGTTTTTT,CATTIGTSGRNTGDLFF
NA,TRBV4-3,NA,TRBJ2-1,TGCGCCAGCAGACAAGAGAGCTCCTACAATGAGCAGTTCTTC,CASRQESSYNEQFF
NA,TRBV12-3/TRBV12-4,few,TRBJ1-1,TGTGCCAGCACTGTAGGGGGGCTGAACACTGAAGCTTTCTTT,CASTVGGLNTEAFF
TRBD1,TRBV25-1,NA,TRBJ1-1,TGTGCCAGCAAAGAGCCGGGACAGGGCAACACTGAAGCTTTCTTT,CASKEPGQGNTEAFF
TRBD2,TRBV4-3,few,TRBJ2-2,TGCGCCAGCAGCCAAGCTAGCGGGCCCTGGGGGGAGCTGTTTTTT,CASSQASGPWGELFF
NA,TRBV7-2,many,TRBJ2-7,TGTGCCAGCAGCTTAGGGACTACAACCTACGAGCAGTACTTC,CASSLGTTTYEQYF
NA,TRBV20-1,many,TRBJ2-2,TGCGCCGGGGGCCGCCCCTTCGGGGAGCTGTTTTTT,CAGGRPFGELFF
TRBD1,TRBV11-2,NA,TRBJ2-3,TGTGCCAGCAGTTCCGGGACAGGGCGGAGGGGGGGCACAGATACGCAGTATTTT,CASSSGTGRRGGTDTQYF
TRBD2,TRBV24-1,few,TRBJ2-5,TGTGCCACCAGGCCCGGGACTAGCGGGAGTGGGACCCAGTACTTC,CATRPGTSGSGTQYF
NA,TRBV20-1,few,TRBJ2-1,TGCAGTGCTAGAGATTCGAGGTCAGGATACTACAATGAGCAGTTCTTC,CSARDSRSGYYNEQFF
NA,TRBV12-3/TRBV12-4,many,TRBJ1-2,TGTGCCAGCAGTTTTCGGGGGCAGGGGTCCAACTATGGCTACACCTTC,CASSFRGQGSNYGYTF
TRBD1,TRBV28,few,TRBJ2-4,TGTGCCAGCAGTTCGGCTGACAGGGAAGGTGGCAAAAACATTCAGTACTTC,CASSSADREGGKNIQYF